This T cell receptor (beta chain) was recovered during a study of T cells in Graves' hyperthyroidism and ophthalmopathy. Study-wide results and limits: Among clonotypes expanded in thyroid above 0.001, most were also found in blood.

Only a few counts were recorded for this clonotype. The antigen remains undetermined. Amplified TCR beta CDR3 regions came from RNA transcripts. With the HTBI primer set, the TCR CDR3 went through a first round of RT-PCR. TCRdb passed the multiplex PCR reads through MiXCR, listing each CDR3 protein once. The table includes hundreds of thousands of distinct CDR3 sequences, roughly 14% detected once. CDR3 length equals 15 residues. V lost 3 bases, J lost 0 bases, and 9 bases lay in between. Germline V gene data show CDR1 as ENHRY and CDR2 as SYGVKD. The clonotype originates from a woman aged 18-35 years with Graves' hyperthyroidism. The sample was blood. The V gene is TRBV10-3, the J gene TRBJ1-5; D is unresolved. CDR3 region: CAISENRNSNQPQHF. CDR3 nucleotide sequence: TGTGCCATCAGTGAAAACAGAAATAGCAATCAGCCCCAGCATTTT.